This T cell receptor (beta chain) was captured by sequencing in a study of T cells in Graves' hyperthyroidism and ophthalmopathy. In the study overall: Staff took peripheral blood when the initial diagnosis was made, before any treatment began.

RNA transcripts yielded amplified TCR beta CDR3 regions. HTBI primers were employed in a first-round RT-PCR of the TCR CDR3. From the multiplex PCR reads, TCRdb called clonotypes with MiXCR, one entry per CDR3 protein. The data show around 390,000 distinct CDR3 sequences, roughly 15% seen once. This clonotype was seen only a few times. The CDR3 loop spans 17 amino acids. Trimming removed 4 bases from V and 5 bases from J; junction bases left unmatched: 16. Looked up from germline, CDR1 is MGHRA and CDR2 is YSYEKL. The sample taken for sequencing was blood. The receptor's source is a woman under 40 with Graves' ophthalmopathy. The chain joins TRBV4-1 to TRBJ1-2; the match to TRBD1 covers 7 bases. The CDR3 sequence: CASSPPGGQGESYGYTF. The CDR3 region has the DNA TGCGCCAGCAGCCCCCCAGGGGGGCAGGGGGAATCGTATGGCTACACCTTC.